The rows below give T cell receptor beta chains drawn from one sample of a study of blood T cell repertoires in COVID-19. Data came from immunoSEQ multiplex PCR; TCRdb stores just in-frame clones and leaves some out. The sample lists 340,000 or so clones, around 86% occurring once. Specimen: peripheral blood. These receptors were collected from a man aged 45-65 years with active or convalescent COVID-19. CDR3s include the opening cysteine and the closing phenylalanine or tryptophan. D genes are given only for firm matches. The size entry is marked missing in some rows and otherwise reads once, few, many or a size class.

.	TRBV6-4	.	TRBJ2-2	CASSESGSVGELFF	TGTGCCAGCAGTGAATCGGGGTCCGTCGGGGAGCTGTTTTTT
.	TRBV19	.	TRBJ1-3	CASKSLEENTIYF	TGTGCCAGTAAGTCCCTCGAGGAAAACACCATATATTTT
TRBD1	TRBV4-3	once	TRBJ1-1	CASSQGIGQGVTEAFF	TGCGCCAGCAGCCAAGGAATCGGACAGGGAGTAACTGAAGCTTTCTTT
.	TRBV3-1/TRBV3-2	.	TRBJ2-1	CASSQTWETLNEQFF	TGTGCCAGCAGCCAAACCTGGGAGACGCTTAATGAGCAGTTCTTC
TRBD1	TRBV18	.	TRBJ1-6	CASSLDRLNNSPLHF	TGTGCCAGCTCACTGGACAGGCTAAATAATTCACCCCTCCACTTT
TRBD2	TRBV10-1	few	TRBJ2-2	CASSPSPWTSGRTGELFF	TGCGCCAGCAGCCCCAGTCCTTGGACTAGCGGGAGGACCGGGGAGCTGTTTTTT
.	TRBV2	.	TRBJ2-1	CASSNTGRQNEQFF	TGTGCCAGCAGTAACACAGGAAGGCAAAATGAGCAGTTCTTC
TRBD1	TRBV7-2	.	TRBJ2-1	CASSVTGTGNEQFF	TGTGCCAGCAGCGTGACCGGGACAGGGAATGAGCAGTTCTTC
TRBD2	TRBV4-3	.	TRBJ2-7	CASSQEVSGGGQGYEQYF	TGCGCCAGCAGCCAAGAGGTTAGCGGGGGGGGCCAAGGATACGAGCAGTACTTC
TRBD2	TRBV3-1/TRBV3-2	.	TRBJ2-2	CASAPRAGANTGELFF	TGTGCCAGCGCACCTAGAGCGGGAGCGAACACCGGGGAGCTGTTTTTT
.	TRBV4-3	.	TRBJ1-6	CASSQASVTAFSGTPLHF	TGCGCCAGCAGCCAAGCATCCGTGACAGCGTTCTCAGGGACACCCCTCCACTTT
.	TRBV7-2	.	TRBJ1-1	CASSQDSFNTEAFF	TGTGCCAGCAGCCAGGACAGTTTTAACACTGAAGCTTTCTTT
.	TRBV11-2	.	TRBJ2-1	CASSLVEGNEQFF	TGTGCCAGCAGCTTAGTGGAGGGCAATGAGCAGTTCTTC
TRBD1	TRBV15	.	TRBJ2-6	CATRLDRAGANVLTF	TGTGCCACCAGACTGGACAGGGCTGGGGCCAACGTCCTGACTTTC
TRBD1	TRBV7-2	.	TRBJ2-7	CASSLSTGGPYEQYF	TGTGCCAGCAGCTTAAGTACAGGGGGGCCCTACGAGCAGTACTTC
.	TRBV4-1	.	TRBJ1-1	CASSQVNMGFSSLEAFF	TGCGCCAGCAGCCAAGTTAATATGGGCTTCTCCTCGCTTGAAGCTTTCTTT
.	TRBV3-1/TRBV3-2	.	TRBJ1-1	CASSQQREAFF	TGTGCCAGCAGCCAACAGCGGGAAGCTTTCTTT
.	TRBV9	.	TRBJ2-7	CASSVGSDSSYEQYF	TGTGCCAGCAGCGTAGGATCGGACTCCTCCTACGAGCAGTACTTC
TRBD2	TRBV18	.	TRBJ2-1	CASTGVRGGYNEQFF	TGTGCCAGCACCGGAGTTCGGGGGGGCTACAATGAGCAGTTCTTC
.	TRBV5-1	.	TRBJ2-7	CASSTGSRYEQYF	TGCGCCAGCAGCACCGGGAGTAGATACGAGCAGTACTTC
TRBD1	TRBV18	once	TRBJ1-6	CASSPQGAPSPLHF	TGTGCCAGCTCACCACAGGGGGCCCCATCACCCCTCCACTTT
TRBD2	TRBV4-1	.	TRBJ2-7	CASSQGLRLGAGGLYEQYF	TGCGCCAGCAGCCAAGGATTGAGGTTGGGGGCGGGAGGGCTTTACGAGCAGTACTTC
TRBD1	TRBV28	.	TRBJ2-7	CASSSHGQGGYEQYF	TGTGCCAGCAGTTCACACGGACAGGGCGGCTACGAGCAGTACTTC
.	TRBV7-3	.	TRBJ2-2	CASSLRARGTGELFF	TGTGCCAGCAGCTTAAGGGCCCGAGGGACCGGGGAGCTGTTTTTT
TRBD1	TRBV27	.	TRBJ2-5	CASSGGTGEGWETQYF	TGTGCCAGCAGTGGAGGGACAGGAGAGGGGTGGGAGACCCAGTACTTC
.	TRBV19	.	TRBJ2-2	CASSIVRDTGELFF	TGTGCCAGTAGTATAGTGCGGGACACCGGGGAGCTGTTTTTT
.	TRBV27	.	TRBJ2-3	CASSPTGGFPDTQYF	TGTGCCAGCAGTCCCACGGGGGGCTTCCCAGATACGCAGTATTTT
TRBD1	TRBV11-2	.	TRBJ1-2	CASSPGQGLRYGYTF	TGTGCCAGCAGCCCCGGACAGGGGCTTAGGTATGGCTACACCTTC
.	TRBV5-3	.	TRBJ1-2	CARSPEGSNYGYTF	TGTGCCAGAAGCCCGGAGGGGTCTAACTATGGCTACACCTTC
.	TRBV29-1	.	TRBJ1-1	CSVFRGDRGTEAFF	TGCAGCGTTTTTCGGGGAGATCGAGGGACTGAAGCTTTCTTT
.	TRBV29-1	.	TRBJ2-1	CSVKGTGSVSYNEQFF	TGCAGCGTTAAAGGCACAGGGTCCGTCTCCTACAATGAGCAGTTCTTC